Each of the 27 T cell receptor beta chains below was sequenced from the same sample in a study of OX40 agonist ivuxolimab in advanced cancers. Clones were sequenced by immunoSEQ multiplex PCR, and TCRdb holds only the in-frame ones, with some missing. The sample includes around 140,000 clones, roughly 91% of them seen just once. The sample consisted of CD4+ or CD8+ T cells sorted from blood, taken in a trial of the OX40 agonist ivuxolimab. These receptors were obtained from an adult with an advanced solid tumor such as melanoma, head and neck, liver or kidney cancer.

The V call is TRBV28, the J call TRBJ1-2; 9 bases are a match to TRBD1. Germline CDR1 MDHEN, CDR2 SYDVKM. This CDR3 region has 16 residues. J gave up 4 bases and V 4 bases, and 10 bases lay outside the gene matches. DNA for the CDR3: TGTGCCAGCAGTTCCCCCGGGACAGGGAGGACCTATGGCTACACCTTC. This translates into CASSSPGTGRTYGYTF.

The rearrangement uses TRBV28 and TRBJ1-2; TRBD1 matches at 9 bases. CDR1 MDHEN and CDR2 SYDVKM come from the germline V gene. After removal of 3 bases from V and 9 bases from J, the junction contained 11 bases not matched to a gene. The length of the CDR3 is 15 residues. CDR3 residues: CASSFPIGTGYRYTF. CDR3 in DNA: TGTGCCAGCAGTTTCCCCATCGGGACAGGGTACCGCTACACCTTC.

This chain links TRBV6-6 with TRBJ2-7, with D perhaps TRBD1 (5 bases). Between the trimmed V and J ends, which lost 5 bases and 4 bases, there was a span of 12 bases. The CDR3 has 13 residues. The V gene's germline CDR1 is MNHNY and CDR2 SVGAGI (reference sequence). CDR3 in amino acids: CASSPRQLYEQYF. CDR3 DNA sequence: TGTGCCAGCAGTCCTCGACAGTTATACGAGCAGTACTTC.

The V and J genes are TRBV15 and TRBJ1-3, with 8 bases fitting TRBD1. This CDR3 is built from 16 residues. Looked up from germline, CDR1 is LNHNV and CDR2 is YYDKDF (reference sequence). Trimming at V came to 3 bases and at J to 0 bases, leaving 4 bases not matched to a gene. The CDR3 is CATSRTQGASGNTIYF. CDR3 coding DNA: TGTGCCACCAGCAGGACCCAGGGGGCCTCTGGAAACACCATATATTTT. Looking up the rest from reference TRBV15 and TRBJ1-3 gives the full variable domain: DAMVIQNPRYQVTQFGKPVTLSCSQTLNHNVMYWYQQKSSQAPKLLFHYYDKDFNNEADTPDNFQSRRPNTSFCFLDIRSPGLGDTAMYLCATSRTQGASGNTIYFGEGSWLTVV.

This clone showed up just a few times. The V and J genes are TRBV6-6 and TRBJ2-2; TRBD1 matches at 7 bases. Germline trimming cut 5 bases from V and 1 base from J; bases unmatched to any gene: 4. CDR3 length: 15 residues. Per the germline V gene, CDR1 is MNHNY and CDR2 is SVGAGI (reference sequence). CDR3 protein: CASSLDRQNTGELFF. Here the CDR3 DNA reads TGTGCCAGCAGTCTGGACAGGCAGAACACCGGGGAGCTGTTTTTT.

The V call is TRBV4-3, the J call TRBJ2-7; 10 nucleotides agree with TRBD2. Germline CDR1 and CDR2: LGHNA and YSLEER. There are 16 residues in the CDR3. V was clipped by 1 base and J by 4 bases; unmatched bases: 7. The CDR3 DNA is TGCGCCAGCAGCCAAGGCTGGGGACTAGCGCCATACGAGCAGTACTTC. Its translation is CASSQGWGLAPYEQYF.

The chain combines TRBV19 with TRBJ2-7; D ambiguous. V shed 4 bases and J shed 2 bases, with 12 bases lying between them. The CDR3 extends over 14 amino acids. In germline, CDR1 is LNHDA, CDR2 SQIVND (reference sequence). The CDR3 sequence is CASSTRAPPYEQYF. DNA for the CDR3: TGTGCCAGTAGTACCCGGGCCCCACCCTACGAGCAGTACTTC.

This chain joins TRBV9 and TRBJ2-7, with 8 bases matching TRBD1. This CDR3 is 15 amino acids long. Germline-derived CDR1 and CDR2 are SGDLS and YYNGEE. The V segment lost 4 bases and the J segment 2 bases; nucleotides outside the gene matches: 8. The CDR3 spells CASSSRTGSTYEQYF. CDR3 nucleotides: TGTGCCAGCAGCTCCCGGACAGGGAGTACCTACGAGCAGTACTTC.

This chain uses TRBV13 with TRBJ2-7, with D uncertain. V lost 3 bases, J lost 5 bases, and 14 bases lay in between. Germline CDR1 PRHDT, CDR2 FYEKMQ (reference sequence). The CDR3 length is 14 residues. CDR3 protein: CASSFTGFRDEQYF. The DNA for the CDR3 is TGTGCCAGCAGCTTCACCGGCTTCAGAGACGAGCAGTACTTC.

CDR3 DNA sequence: TGTGCCAGCAGTGAAATGGAACCTGGGGCTATTTACGAGCAGTACTTC. Protein product: CASSEMEPGAIYEQYF. The rearrangement joins TRBV6-1 to TRBJ2-7, with D possibly TRBD1 on 5 matching bases. The germline gives CDR1 MNHNS, CDR2 SASEGT. The V and J ends lost 2 bases and 4 bases respectively, with 18 bases between them. The CDR3 runs to 16 residues.

In this sample, this clone turned up a few times. J is TRBJ2-7 and V is TRBV5-1; 12 bases fit TRBD2. The CDR3 is 17 residues long. The V and J ends lost 2 bases and 2 bases, in that order; junction bases with no gene match: 8. CDR1 and CDR2 (germline): SGHRS, YFSETQ. Here the CDR3 DNA reads TGCGCCAGCAGCTTTATTCTAGCGGGAGGGCCCCCCTACGAGCAGTACTTC. It translates to CASSFILAGGPPYEQYF.

The gene calls are TRBV27 and TRBJ2-7, with D maybe TRBD2 (10 bases). V was trimmed by 6 bases and J by 4 bases, leaving 28 bases between them. Germline CDR1 is MNHEY and CDR2 is SMNVEV (reference sequence). The CDR3 consists of 18 residues. CDR3 protein: CASRLGTGWLAGEYEQYF. The CDR3, as DNA: TGTGCCAGCAGACTTGGGACAGGGTGGCTAGCGGGAGAGTACGAGCAGTACTTC.

In this sample, this clone turned up once. The chain combines TRBV18 with TRBJ2-1; the match to TRBD1 covers 8 bases. CDR3 length: 13 amino acids. The germline CDR1 and CDR2 sequences are KGHSH and LQKENI. V gave up 6 bases and J gave up 5 bases; unmatched junction bases: 3. CDR3 sequence (DNA): TGTGCCAGCTCTGGACAGGGAGACAATGAGCAGTTCTTC. This codes for CASSGQGDNEQFF. Complete variable domain (other parts from reference TRBV18 and TRBJ2-1): NAGVMQNPRHLVRRRGQEARLRCSPMKGHSHVYWYRQLPEEGLKFMVYLQKENIIDESGMPKERFSAEFPKEGPSILRIQQVVRGDSAAYFCASSGQGDNEQFFGPGTRLTVL.

This chain joins TRBV4-3 and TRBJ1-1, with D possibly matching TRBD1 (5 bases). Trimming pared 2 bases from V and 5 bases from J, leaving 15 bases between. The length of the CDR3 is 15 residues. Germline-derived CDR1 and CDR2 are LGHNA and YSLEER. The CDR3 sequence: CASSQFQGVGTEAFF. The CDR3 DNA follows: TGCGCCAGCAGCCAATTCCAGGGTGTTGGTACTGAAGCTTTCTTT.

The rearrangement uses TRBV6-1 and TRBJ2-7; 8 bases agree with TRBD1. The CDR3 is made up of 13 amino acids. J gave up 2 bases and V 6 bases, and 3 bases lay outside the gene matches. Germline lookup yields CDR1 MNHNS and CDR2 SASEGT. For the CDR3, the DNA is TGTGCCAGCAGCTTGGACAGGGCCTACGAGCAGTACTTC. Residues: CASSLDRAYEQYF.

The chain uses TRBV4-3 and TRBJ2-4, with D unclear. Trimming pared 0 bases from V and 3 bases from J, leaving 6 bases between. The CDR3 is 14 residues long. In germline, CDR1 is LGHNA, CDR2 YSLEER. The DNA of the CDR3 is TGCGCCAGCAGCCAAGACGGGTACAAAAACATTCAGTACTTC. Translated, it gives CASSQDGYKNIQYF.

This clone was detected only once. The chain uses TRBV11-2 and TRBJ2-3, with TRBD2 as a possible D gene (6 bases). V shed 5 bases and J shed 2 bases, with 20 bases lying between them. The CDR3 has 17 residues. CDR1 is SGHAT, CDR2 FQNNGV, per germline. CDR3 amino acids: CASSPTRVGGPTDTQYF. The CDR3 nucleotides are TGTGCCAGCAGCCCCACACGGGTCGGAGGGCCCACAGATACGCAGTATTTT. Looking up the rest from reference TRBV11-2 and TRBJ2-3 gives the full variable domain: EAGVAQSPRYKIIEKRQSVAFWCNPISGHATLYWYQQILGQGPKLLIQFQNNGVVDDSQLPKDRFSAERLKGVDSTLKIQPAKLEDSAVYLCASSPTRVGGPTDTQYFGPGTRLTVL.

The V gene is TRBV5-1, the J gene TRBJ2-3, with 8 nucleotides matching TRBD2. This CDR3 is 17 amino acids long. Per the germline V gene, CDR1 is SGHRS and CDR2 is YFSETQ. V was clipped by 1 base and J by 2 bases; unmatched bases: 9. CDR3 residues: CASSLRVLAGFTDTQYF. Written as DNA, the CDR3 is TGCGCCAGCAGCTTGAGGGTCTTAGCGGGGTTCACAGATACGCAGTATTTT.

The chain links TRBV6-6 to TRBJ2-7, with D maybe TRBD2 (6 bases). V lost 0 bases to trimming and J lost 1 base, with 10 bases between them. Per the germline V gene, CDR1 is MNHNY and CDR2 is SVGAGI (reference sequence). The CDR3 is made up of 15 amino acids. The CDR3 sequence: CASSYSPRGSYEQYF. The CDR3 DNA reads TGTGCCAGCAGTTACTCGCCACGGGGGTCCTACGAGCAGTACTTC.

The chain couples TRBV20-1 to TRBJ1-1; D call uncertain. The CDR3 has 11 residues. V shed 2 bases and J shed 10 bases, with 11 bases lying between them. Germline V lookup: CDR1 DFQATT, CDR2 SNEGSKA (reference sequence). The CDR3 protein is CSARWQMGAFF. As DNA, the CDR3 is TGCAGTGCTAGATGGCAGATGGGAGCTTTCTTT.

The V gene is TRBV7-2, the J gene TRBJ2-3; D remains unclear. Germline V CDR1 and CDR2: SGHTA, FQGNSA. V was shortened by 1 base and J by 8 bases, with 13 bases between the two germline ends. This CDR3 comprises 14 residues. As DNA, the CDR3 is TGTGCCAGCAGCTTAGTTCCGGAGCAAGGTACGCAGTATTTT. It translates to CASSLVPEQGTQYF.

The chain carries TRBV6-6 and TRBJ1-3; TRBD1 might be the D (6 bases). This CDR3 contains 14 residues. Trimming took off 5 bases at V and 3 bases at J, with 11 bases between the two ends. Germline loops: CDR1 MNHNY, CDR2 SVGAGI (reference sequence). The chain's CDR3 is CASSRGLGGNTIYF. CDR3 coding DNA: TGTGCCAGCAGTCGGGGGCTGGGTGGAAACACCATATATTTT.

The gene calls are TRBV18 and TRBJ2-7, with 11 bases fitting TRBD2. The CDR3 spans 15 residues. V was clipped by 3 bases and J by 3 bases; unmatched bases: 4. CDR1 and CDR2 (germline): KGHSH, LQKENI. CDR3 residues: CASSPAGTSGYEQYF. The CDR3 nucleotides are TGTGCCAGCTCACCGGCCGGGACTAGCGGCTACGAGCAGTACTTC.

The rearrangement joins TRBV7-6 to TRBJ1-2; no firm D call. This CDR3 contains 9 residues. Germline V CDR1 and CDR2: SGHVS, FNYEAQ. V was pared by 5 bases and J by 10 bases, with 5 bases between. CDR3 region: CASSRHYTF. The CDR3 DNA follows: TGTGCCAGCAGCCGTCACTACACCTTC.

The chain employs TRBV7-3 and TRBJ2-5; D gene ambiguous. The germline V gene has CDR1 SGHTA and CDR2 FQGTGA. The CDR3 loop spans 13 amino acids. V was shortened by 4 bases and J by 3 bases, with 9 bases between the two germline ends. CDR3 sequence: CASSSGPKETQYF. Written as DNA, the CDR3 is TGTGCCAGCAGCTCGGGCCCGAAAGAGACCCAGTACTTC.

The chain joins TRBV30 to TRBJ2-7, with 8 bases lining up with TRBD1. Losses at the gene ends were 4 bases for V and 8 bases for J; bases not matched to a gene: 13. Germline-derived CDR1 and CDR2 are GTSNPN and SVGIG (reference sequence). The CDR3 extends over 14 amino acids. The CDR3 nucleotides read TGTGCCTGGACCTCCTCTTCAGGGGGCGGAAAGCAGTACTTC. The encoded protein is CAWTSSSGGGKQYF.

The rearrangement links TRBV9 to TRBJ2-3; TRBD2 aligns across 10 bases. V shed 0 bases and J 1 base; nucleotides not matched to a gene: 5. The CDR3 runs to 17 residues. Germline CDR1 SGDLS, CDR2 YYNGEE. The CDR3 here is CASSVAPAGGGTDTQYF. The CDR3 DNA follows: TGTGCCAGCAGCGTAGCCCCAGCGGGAGGGGGCACAGATACGCAGTATTTT. Filled out from reference TRBV9 and TRBJ2-3, the complete variable domain reads DSGVTQTPKHLITATGQRVTLRCSPRSGDLSVYWYQQSLDQGLQFLIQYYNGEERAKGNILERFSAQQFPDLHSELNLSSLELGDSALYFCASSVAPAGGGTDTQYFGPGTRLTVL.